A selection of T cell receptor beta chains follows, all from one sample in a study of blood T cells in healthy people across ages. In TCRdb, the 5' RACE reads were re-called with MiXCR into one record per CDR3 protein. The table shows 850,000 to 1,000,000 distinct CDR3 sequences, with roughly 43% occurring only once. Sequenced: blood. The source is a man younger than 45 in good health. Both conserved end residues are part of each CDR3. D genes are given only for firm matches. Not all rows give a size; the values are once, few, many and, for expanded clones, a class.

v_call: TRBV7-9; clone_size: once; d_call: TRBD1; j_call: TRBJ1-4; cdr3_nt: TGTGCCAGCAGCTCCCTGACAGGGACTAATGAAAAACTGTTTTTT; cdr3_aa: CASSSLTGTNEKLFF
v_call: TRBV14; clone_size: .; d_call: .; j_call: TRBJ1-2; cdr3_nt: TGTGCCAGCAGCCAAGATATTATGACCATGGGGGGTTATGGCTACACCTTC; cdr3_aa: CASSQDIMTMGGYGYTF
v_call: TRBV12-3/TRBV12-4; clone_size: few; d_call: .; j_call: TRBJ2-6; cdr3_nt: TGTGCCAGCTCATTAGCGGAGTTACTTAGCTCTGGGGCCAACGTCCTGACTTTC; cdr3_aa: CASSLAELLSSGANVLTF
v_call: TRBV3-1; clone_size: .; d_call: TRBD1; j_call: TRBJ2-7; cdr3_nt: TGTGCCAGCAGCCATCTCCCGGGACAGGGAATCGAGCAGTACTTC; cdr3_aa: CASSHLPGQGIEQYF
v_call: TRBV15; clone_size: .; d_call: .; j_call: TRBJ2-7; cdr3_nt: TGTGCCACCAGCAGAGACCCGGGCTACGAGCAGTACTTC; cdr3_aa: CATSRDPGYEQYF
v_call: TRBV6-2/TRBV6-3; clone_size: few; d_call: .; j_call: TRBJ2-3; cdr3_nt: TGTGCCAGCAGTAGAGGCCGGCGGGGTGACACAGATACGCAGTATTTT; cdr3_aa: CASSRGRRGDTDTQYF
v_call: TRBV12-3/TRBV12-4; clone_size: many; d_call: .; j_call: TRBJ2-1; cdr3_nt: TGTGCCAGCAGTTTAACAGGGAACAATGAGCAGTTCTTC; cdr3_aa: CASSLTGNNEQFF
v_call: TRBV7-9; clone_size: few; d_call: TRBD1; j_call: TRBJ2-3; cdr3_nt: TGTGCCAGCAGGCTAACAGGGGCCTCCACAGATACGCAGTATTTT; cdr3_aa: CASRLTGASTDTQYF
v_call: TRBV4-1; clone_size: .; d_call: .; j_call: TRBJ2-3; cdr3_nt: TGCGCCAGCAGCCAAGCGCTAGCTACCGATACGCAGTATTTT; cdr3_aa: CASSQALATDTQYF
v_call: TRBV20-1; clone_size: many; d_call: .; j_call: TRBJ1-4; cdr3_nt: TGCAGTGCTAATCGTCAGGGCGAACTGTTTTTT; cdr3_aa: CSANRQGELFF
v_call: TRBV4-1; clone_size: .; d_call: .; j_call: TRBJ1-1; cdr3_nt: TGCGCCAGCAGCCAAGATCAGCGGGGGGTGAACACTGAAGCTTTCTTT; cdr3_aa: CASSQDQRGVNTEAFF
v_call: TRBV3-1; clone_size: few; d_call: .; j_call: TRBJ1-5; cdr3_nt: TGTGCCAGCGCCGGGGGCAGGGGAAATCAGCCCCAGCATTTT; cdr3_aa: CASAGGRGNQPQHF
v_call: TRBV6-6; clone_size: .; d_call: .; j_call: TRBJ1-4; cdr3_nt: TGTGCCAGCATAAGACAGCGGAATGAAAAACTGTTTTTT; cdr3_aa: CASIRQRNEKLFF
v_call: TRBV4-2; clone_size: .; d_call: .; j_call: TRBJ1-2; cdr3_nt: TGTGCCAGCAGCCAAACAAAGGGGACCTATGGCTACACCTTC; cdr3_aa: CASSQTKGTYGYTF
v_call: TRBV12-3/TRBV12-4; clone_size: .; d_call: .; j_call: TRBJ1-3; cdr3_nt: TGTGCCAGCAGTCCCCCGGCTAGCTCTGGAAACACCATATATTTT; cdr3_aa: CASSPPASSGNTIYF
v_call: TRBV2; clone_size: few; d_call: .; j_call: TRBJ2-7; cdr3_nt: TGTGCCAGCAGGCCCCCCAGGGTGGGATCCTACGAGCAGTACTTC; cdr3_aa: CASRPPRVGSYEQYF
v_call: TRBV7-9; clone_size: few; d_call: .; j_call: TRBJ2-7; cdr3_nt: TGTGCCAGCAGCAGACGGGGGACGGAAGCCTACGAGCAGTACTTC; cdr3_aa: CASSRRGTEAYEQYF
v_call: TRBV4-2; clone_size: few; d_call: .; j_call: TRBJ2-3; cdr3_nt: TGTGCCAGCAGCCAAGATAGTAGGGGGGGAGATACGCAGTATTTT; cdr3_aa: CASSQDSRGGDTQYF
v_call: TRBV11-2; clone_size: few; d_call: .; j_call: TRBJ2-3; cdr3_nt: TGTGCCAGCAGCTTAGAGAATTCACTAGTTCTCGCAGATACGCAGTATTTT; cdr3_aa: CASSLENSLVLADTQYF
v_call: TRBV4-2; clone_size: few; d_call: TRBD2; j_call: TRBJ2-3; cdr3_nt: TGTGCCAGCGGCCAAGGACTAGCGGGGGATACGCAGTATTTT; cdr3_aa: CASGQGLAGDTQYF
v_call: TRBV7-2; clone_size: few; d_call: .; j_call: TRBJ2-7; cdr3_nt: TGTGCCAGCAGCTTAGCGTCCCCCTGGGAGGTCACCTACGAGCAGTACTTC; cdr3_aa: CASSLASPWEVTYEQYF
v_call: TRBV12-3/TRBV12-4; clone_size: few; d_call: .; j_call: TRBJ2-1; cdr3_nt: TGTGCCAGCAGTTTTACAGAGAGCTCCTACAATGAGCAGTTCTTC; cdr3_aa: CASSFTESSYNEQFF
v_call: TRBV5-1; clone_size: .; d_call: .; j_call: TRBJ2-7; cdr3_nt: TGCGCCAGCAGCTTGAACCCCGGCGAGCAGTACTTC; cdr3_aa: CASSLNPGEQYF
v_call: TRBV7-6; clone_size: .; d_call: TRBD2; j_call: TRBJ2-4; cdr3_nt: TGTGCCAGCAGCTTAGGGTCCAGCGGGGCCAACCTAGCCAAAAACATTCAGTACTTC; cdr3_aa: CASSLGSSGANLAKNIQYF
v_call: TRBV27; clone_size: once; d_call: TRBD2; j_call: TRBJ2-3; cdr3_nt: TGTGCCAGCAGTCAAGGACTAGCGGGGGGCGCAGATACGCAGTATTTT; cdr3_aa: CASSQGLAGGADTQYF
v_call: TRBV2; clone_size: few; d_call: .; j_call: TRBJ2-7; cdr3_nt: TGTGCCACTCAAAGCGGTTGGCCCTACGAGCAGTACTTC; cdr3_aa: CATQSGWPYEQYF
v_call: TRBV4-1; clone_size: few; d_call: .; j_call: TRBJ1-1; cdr3_nt: TGCGCCAGCAGCCAAGAAGCATCCTTCCTGATCGCTGAAGCTTTCTTT; cdr3_aa: CASSQEASFLIAEAFF
v_call: TRBV30; clone_size: .; d_call: .; j_call: TRBJ2-7; cdr3_nt: TGTGCCTGGAGTGTGGACACCGTCAGGTACGAGCAGTACTTC; cdr3_aa: CAWSVDTVRYEQYF